In its sample, the clone carrying this T cell receptor beta chain was seen once. The junction departs from germline at one end; a sequencing error may be responsible. This CDR3 comprises 16 residues. Germline loops: CDR1 SSHAT, CDR2 FNYEAQ (reference sequence). The data were produced by immunoSEQ multiplex PCR, yet TCRdb's version contains in-frame clones alone and is incomplete. The sample includes 150,000 or so clones, around nine tenths of them seen just once. These data are taken from a study of cytotoxic CD8 clonotypes in ibrutinib-treated CLL. Looking at the study overall: Response samples were drawn at a median of approximately 11 months of treatment, range 6 to 36. Averaging across samples gave approximately 270,000 productive templates and fewer than 100,000 productive rearrangements.

The chain combines TRBV7-7 with TRBJ2-7; D might be TRBD1 (6 bases). The sample here was PBMCs, taken at disease progression, from a patient treated with ibrutinib. The source is a human donor with chronic lymphocytic leukemia. In nucleotides, the CDR3 is TGTGCTAGCAGCCAAAGTCAGGACAGAGCCGTCCACGAGCAGTACTTC. Translating it yields CASSQSQDRAVHEQYF.